The clone carrying this TCR beta chain was observed many times. The antigen remains undetermined. This sample stems from a study of regulatory T cells in long-lasting Graves disease. Study conclusions and caveats: There was favoring of TRBV28, TRBJ1-2 and TRBJ2-5 in persistent disease.

Arm-PCR with iRepertoire HTBI primers amplified the CDR3 regions for these TCR beta libraries. From the multiplex PCR reads, TCRdb called clonotypes with MiXCR, one entry per CDR3 protein. This table has 400,000 to 500,000 distinct CDR3 sequences, 11% to 15% appearing once. The time point was: newly diagnosed GD, antithyroid drugs for less than 3 months. PBMC-extracted RNA yielded the TCR library. Germline assignment: CDR1 SGHRS and CDR2 YFSETQ. V lost 0 bases to trimming and J lost 7 bases; unmatched junction nucleotides: 4. This CDR3 is built from 15 residues. These records were also assigned to another study, of T cells in Graves' hyperthyroidism and ophthalmopathy. As that report states: A 13 V-J signature model discriminated ophthalmopathy versus stable hyperthyroidism.

J is TRBJ2-1 and V is TRBV5-1, with 10 bases matching TRBD2. The material sequenced was peripheral blood mononuclear cells (PBMCs), taken at new diagnosis, from a patient treated with antithyroid drugs. This clonotype was obtained from a woman aged 45-65 years with Graves disease. The CDR3 nucleotides read TGCGCCAGCAGCTTGGCCCTAGCGGGAGAAAATGAGCAGTTCTTC. Its translation: CASSLALAGENEQFF.